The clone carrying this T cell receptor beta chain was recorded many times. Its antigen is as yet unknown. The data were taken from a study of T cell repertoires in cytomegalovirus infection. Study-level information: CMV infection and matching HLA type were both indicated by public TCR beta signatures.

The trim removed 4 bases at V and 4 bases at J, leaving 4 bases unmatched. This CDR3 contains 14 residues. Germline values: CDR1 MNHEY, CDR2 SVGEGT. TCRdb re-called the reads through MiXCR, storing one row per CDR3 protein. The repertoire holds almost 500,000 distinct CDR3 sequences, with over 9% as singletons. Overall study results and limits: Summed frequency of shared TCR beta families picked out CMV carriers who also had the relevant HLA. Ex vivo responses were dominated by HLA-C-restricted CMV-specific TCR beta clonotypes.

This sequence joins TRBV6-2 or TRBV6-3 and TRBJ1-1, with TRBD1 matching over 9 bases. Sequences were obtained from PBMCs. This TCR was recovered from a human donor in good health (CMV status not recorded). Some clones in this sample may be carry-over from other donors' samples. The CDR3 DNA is TGTGCCAGCAGTTTTTTGGACAGGGGCACTGAAGCTTTCTTT. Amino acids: CASSFLDRGTEAFF.